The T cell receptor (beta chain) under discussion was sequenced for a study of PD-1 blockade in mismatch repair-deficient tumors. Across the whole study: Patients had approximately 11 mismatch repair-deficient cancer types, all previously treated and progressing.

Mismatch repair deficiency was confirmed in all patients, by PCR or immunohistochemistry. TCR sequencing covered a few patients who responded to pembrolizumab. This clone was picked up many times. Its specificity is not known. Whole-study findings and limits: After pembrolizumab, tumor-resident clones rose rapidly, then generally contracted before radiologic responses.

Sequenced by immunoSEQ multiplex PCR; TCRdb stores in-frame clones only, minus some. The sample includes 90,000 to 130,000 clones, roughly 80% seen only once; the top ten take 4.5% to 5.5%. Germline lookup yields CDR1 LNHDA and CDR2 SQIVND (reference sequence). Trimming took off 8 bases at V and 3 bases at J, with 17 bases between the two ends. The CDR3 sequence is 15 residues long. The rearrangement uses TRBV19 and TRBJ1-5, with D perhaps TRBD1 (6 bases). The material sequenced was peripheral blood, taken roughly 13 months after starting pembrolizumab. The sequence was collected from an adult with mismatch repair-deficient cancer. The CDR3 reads CASQSGGAINQPQHF. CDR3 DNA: TGTGCCAGTCAAAGCGGGGGGGCTATCAATCAGCCCCAGCATTTT. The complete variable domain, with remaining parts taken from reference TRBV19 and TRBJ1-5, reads DGGITQSPKYLFRKEGQNVTLSCEQNLNHDAMYWYRQDPGQGLRLIYYSQIVNDFQKGDIAEGYSVSREKKESFPLTVTSAQKNPTAFYLCASQSGGAINQPQHFGDGTRLSIL.